Below are 27 T cell receptor beta chains sequenced from a single sample in a study of cytomegalovirus exposure and HLA in healthy donors. This PCR relied on a set of 60 Vbeta primers and 13 Jbeta primers. Method: immunoSEQ multiplex PCR; TCRdb's copy keeps in-frame clones and lacks some. Of around 130,000 clones detected, less than 80% appear once; the ten largest clones hold around 6.6%. Sequencing was done on a sample of PBMCs. These receptors were collected from a man between 40 and 49 years old in good health and CMV-seropositive.

The rearrangement links TRBV6-4 to TRBJ2-3, with 7 bases lining up with TRBD2. This CDR3 has 14 residues. Germline V CDR1 and CDR2: MRHNA, SNTAGT. The V gene end was trimmed by 6 bases and the J gene end by 1 base; junction bases not matched to a gene: 4. The CDR3 sequence is CASSSAGGTDTQYF. In DNA, the CDR3 is TGTGCCAGCAGCAGCGCGGGGGGCACAGATACGCAGTATTTT.

The chain joins TRBV5-1 to TRBJ2-7; 8 bases agree with TRBD1. With 5 bases clipped from V and 2 bases from J, the junction kept 6 bases outside the gene matches. Per germline, CDR1 SGHRS and CDR2 YFSETQ. The CDR3 contains 14 residues. CDR3 bases: TGCGCCAGCAGGGCCGGACAGGGTACCTACGAGCAGTACTTC. Protein: CASRAGQGTYEQYF.

V is TRBV2 and J is TRBJ1-2, with 10 nucleotides matching TRBD1. V was pared by 7 bases and J by 3 bases, with 5 bases of the junction left unmatched. The CDR3 is 14 amino acids. Germline V lookup: CDR1 SNHLY, CDR2 FYNNEI. The CDR3: CASIGTGAYYGYTF. The CDR3 DNA follows: TGTGCCAGCATCGGGACAGGGGCCTACTATGGCTACACCTTC.

This clone turned up a few times. The chain is built from TRBV5-6 and TRBJ1-6; D might be TRBD1 (5 bases). There are 15 residues in the CDR3. In germline, CDR1 is SGHDT, CDR2 YYEEEE. V was pared by 3 bases and J by 5 bases, with 12 bases between. CDR3 amino acids: CASSWQGVDNSPLHF. The DNA of the CDR3 is TGTGCCAGCAGCTGGCAGGGTGTGGATAATTCACCCCTCCACTTT.

The V gene is TRBV14, the J gene TRBJ1-3; D is uncertain. Per germline, CDR1 SGHDN and CDR2 FVKESK. CDR3 length: 14 amino acids. V was cut by 0 bases and J by 0 bases, with 3 bases left in between. CDR3 nucleotide sequence: TGTGCCAGCAGCCAAGATATCTCTGGAAACACCATATATTTT. This codes for CASSQDISGNTIYF.

About this clone itself: In the same sample, other DNA sequences code for this CDR3. The rearrangement uses TRBV5-4 and TRBJ1-6; D ambiguous. The CDR3 is made up of 14 amino acids. Trimming took 0 bases from V and 5 from J, leaving 6 bases between them. Germline V gives CDR1 SGHNT, CDR2 YYREEE (reference sequence). This chain's CDR3 is CASSLGGNNSPLHF. The DNA for the CDR3 is TGTGCCAGCAGCTTGGGAGGGAATAATTCACCCCTCCACTTT.

V is TRBV19 and J is TRBJ2-3; TRBD1 matches at 10 bases. The ends lost 6 bases at V and 1 base at J; junction bases unmatched: 4. Germline V gene data show CDR1 as LNHDA and CDR2 as SQIVND (reference sequence). The CDR3 is 15 residues long. The chain's CDR3 is CASSFGTGGTDTQYF. The CDR3 DNA reads as TGTGCCAGTAGCTTCGGGACAGGGGGCACAGATACGCAGTATTTT.

The V gene is TRBV27, the J gene TRBJ1-1, with TRBD1 identical over 7 bases. The CDR3 is 13 residues long. Germline CDR1 is MNHEY and CDR2 is SMNVEV (reference sequence). V lost 6 bases to trimming and J lost 1 base; unmatched junction nucleotides: 2. CDR3 in amino acids: CASREGANTEAFF. In DNA form, the CDR3 reads TGTGCCAGCAGAGAGGGGGCGAACACTGAAGCTTTCTTT.

The chain combines TRBV5-1 with TRBJ2-2, with D maybe TRBD1 (5 bases). V was trimmed by 0 bases and J by 7 bases, leaving 10 bases between them. Germline CDR1 SGHRS, CDR2 YFSETQ. The length of the CDR3 is 14 residues. CDR3 in amino acids: CASSLDGADGELFF. The CDR3 nucleotides are TGCGCCAGCAGCTTGGATGGGGCGGACGGGGAGCTGTTTTTT.

This chain joins TRBV6-5 and TRBJ2-5; weak D call: TRBD2 (5 bases). The germline V gene has CDR1 MNHEY and CDR2 SVGAGI. This CDR3 is built from 15 residues. V dropped 5 bases and J dropped 3 bases, with 16 bases sitting between them. The CDR3 loop is CASSRSPGTEETQYF. Written as DNA, the CDR3 is TGTGCCAGCAGTAGGTCCCCGGGAACAGAAGAGACCCAGTACTTC.

The J gene is TRBJ1-1, the V gene TRBV6-5; TRBD1 agrees at 8 bases. Germline V gene data show CDR1 as MNHEY and CDR2 as SVGAGI. V lost 0 bases and J lost 3; bases outside the gene matches: 3. This CDR3 comprises 15 residues. This CDR3 is CASSYSRGRDTEAFF. For the CDR3, the DNA is TGTGCCAGCAGTTACTCCAGGGGGCGGGACACTGAAGCTTTCTTT.

The V call is TRBV7-9, the J call TRBJ2-1; maybe TRBD2 (6 bases). The CDR3 loop spans 17 amino acids. CDR1 is SEHNR and CDR2 is FQNEAQ in the germline V gene (reference sequence). Between the trimmed V and J ends, which lost 5 bases and 7 bases, there was a span of 24 bases. Here the CDR3 reads CASSPKVSGYRGNEQFF. CDR3 DNA sequence: TGTGCCAGCAGCCCGAAGGTTAGCGGCTACCGGGGAAATGAGCAGTTCTTC.

The CDR3 DNA is TGTGCCAGCAGGAACGCGGGGGGGGCCAATTCACCCCTCCACTTT. This encodes CASRNAGGANSPLHF. The chain couples TRBV28 to TRBJ1-6; possible D gene TRBD1, 6 bases. The CDR3 is 15 amino acids. The ends were cut back, 6 bases at V and 7 bases at J, with 16 bases in the middle. Germline V lookup: CDR1 MDHEN, CDR2 SYDVKM.

V is TRBV30 and J is TRBJ2-2; unclear D gene. Deletions cut 1 base from V and 0 bases from J, with 3 bases between. Looked up from germline, CDR1 is GTSNPN and CDR2 is SVGIG (reference sequence). The CDR3 loop spans 13 amino acids. The CDR3 region has the DNA TGTGCCTGGAGTGCGTCGAACACCGGGGAGCTGTTTTTT. It is translated as CAWSASNTGELFF.

This chain links TRBV4-2 with TRBJ2-1; D gene ambiguous. CDR3 length: 11 amino acids. Germline-derived CDR1 and CDR2 are LGHNA and YNFKEQ. The V gene lost 0 bases and the J gene lost 9 bases, with 3 bases spanning the gap. CDR3 DNA sequence: TGTGCCAGCAGCCAAGATCTTGAGCAGTTCTTC. Translation gives CASSQDLEQFF.

This clone was counted a single time. J is TRBJ2-3 and V is TRBV15; 8 bases fit TRBD2. The germline CDR1 and CDR2 sequences are LNHNV and YYDKDF (reference sequence). CDR3 length: 14 residues. The junction had 9 bases not matched to a gene; V was cut back by 5 bases and J by 8 bases. CDR3 DNA: TGTGCCACCAGCGTAGGGGAGGCGGGGGGTACGCAGTATTTT. The encoded protein is CATSVGEAGGTQYF.

This chain joins TRBV11-1 and TRBJ2-3; 9 bases fit TRBD2. The CDR3 loop spans 15 amino acids. J was trimmed by 6 bases and V by 2 bases; bases with no gene match: 6. Germline V CDR1 and CDR2: SGHAT, FQDESV (reference sequence). The CDR3 sequence: CASSLRAGGADTQYF. In DNA form, the CDR3 reads TGTGCCAGCAGCTTAAGAGCGGGAGGCGCGGATACGCAGTATTTT. Using reference TRBV11-1 and TRBJ2-3 for the parts outside the CDR3, the full variable domain is EAEVAQSPRYKITEKSQAVAFWCDPISGHATLYWYRQILGQGPELLVQFQDESVVDDSQLPKDRFSAERLKGVDSTLKIQPAELGDSAMYLCASSLRAGGADTQYFGPGTRLTVL.

The V gene is TRBV19, the J gene TRBJ1-2, with D hard to call. The CDR3 sequence is 14 residues long. V lost 0 bases to trimming and J lost 2 bases, with 7 bases between them. CDR1 and CDR2 from the germline V gene are LNHDA and SQIVND (reference sequence). CDR3 in DNA: TGTGCCAGTAGTATAGAAGCCGGGAACTATGGCTACACCTTC. Translated, it gives CASSIEAGNYGYTF.

The chain joins TRBV6-1 to TRBJ2-7; 7 bases align to TRBD2. Germline V lookup: CDR1 MNHNS, CDR2 SASEGT. V shed 8 bases and J 8 bases; nucleotides not matched to a gene: 15. This CDR3 is 14 amino acids long. CDR3 nucleotide sequence: TGTGCCAGCCTTAAGGGAGGGGATGGGTTTAAGCAGTACTTC. It yields the protein CASLKGGDGFKQYF.

The chain is built from TRBV5-8 and TRBJ2-7, with D unresolved. Germline V gene lookup returns CDR1 SGHTS and CDR2 YDEGEE. Deletions cut 0 bases from V and 6 bases from J, with 10 bases between. The CDR3 has 13 residues. DNA for the CDR3: TGTGCCAGCAGCTTGGTTACAGTCCTCGAGCAGTACTTC. Residues: CASSLVTVLEQYF. Together with reference TRBV5-8 and TRBJ2-7, the CDR3 gives the full variable domain: EAGVTQSPTHLIKTRGQQATLRCSPISGHTSVYWYQQALGLGLQFLLWYDEGEERNRGNFPPRFSGRQFPNYSSELNVNALELEDSALYLCASSLVTVLEQYFGPGTRLTVT.

V usage is TRBV5-1 and J usage is TRBJ1-1; TRBD1 agrees at 8 bases. The CDR3 length is 15 residues. Germline V lookup: CDR1 SGHRS, CDR2 YFSETQ. Germline trimming cut 5 bases from V and 0 bases from J; bases unmatched to any gene: 6. In DNA, the CDR3 is TGCGCCAGCAGGGCTCTGACAGGGGTGAACACTGAAGCTTTCTTT. Translating it yields CASRALTGVNTEAFF.

This clone was counted between two and nine times. The chain couples TRBV5-6 to TRBJ2-3, with 12 positions matching TRBD2. CDR3 size: 16 residues. CDR1 is SGHDT and CDR2 is YYEEEE in the germline V gene. V trimming: 1 base; J trimming: 7 bases; junction bases outside the gene matches: 7. CDR3 bases: TGTGCCAGCAGCTTGAGGACTAGCGGGATTCGAAATACGCAGTATTTT. This gives the protein CASSLRTSGIRNTQYF.

This clone has a single count. The rearrangement uses TRBV28 and TRBJ2-2; 9 bases are a match to TRBD1. In germline, CDR1 is MDHEN, CDR2 SYDVKM. V shed 6 bases, J shed 3 bases, and the junction held 8 bases outside the gene matches. The length of the CDR3 is 16 residues. The CDR3 loop reads CASSQRQGGDTGELFF. The CDR3 DNA sequence: TGTGCCAGCAGCCAAAGACAGGGGGGGGACACCGGGGAGCTGTTTTTT.

The rearrangement links TRBV6-5 to TRBJ1-6, with D possibly matching TRBD1 (6 bases). CDR3 length: 15 residues. V was trimmed by 4 bases and J by 2 bases, leaving 9 bases between them. CDR1 and CDR2 (germline): MNHEY, SVGAGI. CDR3 loop: CASSLNRAYNSPLHF. The DNA for the CDR3 is TGTGCCAGCAGTTTAAACAGGGCCTATAATTCACCCCTCCACTTT.

This clone came up a few times. The chain is built from TRBV5-6 and TRBJ2-2; 8 nucleotides agree with TRBD2. Looked up from germline, CDR1 is SGHDT and CDR2 is YYEEEE. Trimming removed 2 bases from V and 0 bases from J; junction bases left unmatched: 3. CDR3 length: 16 amino acids. Here the CDR3 reads CASSFPGLANTGELFF. The CDR3 bases are TGTGCCAGCAGCTTTCCGGGACTAGCGAACACCGGGGAGCTGTTTTTT.

The CDR3 nucleotides are TGCGCCAGCAGCTTGGATAGTAGCGGGATATACTTC. This translates into CASSLDSSGIYF. V usage is TRBV5-1 and J usage is TRBJ2-7; 8 bases match TRBD2. The CDR3 has 12 amino acids. Trimming took 0 bases from V and 13 from J; bases not matched to a gene: 6. Germline V lookup: CDR1 SGHRS, CDR2 YFSETQ.

This clone was observed once. This sequence joins TRBV2 and TRBJ1-6; 8 nucleotides line up with TRBD1. The germline CDR1 and CDR2 sequences are SNHLY and FYNNEI. V was pared by 6 bases and J by 11 bases, with 6 bases of the junction left unmatched. The CDR3 is 13 residues long. CDR3 protein: CASRDRASAPLHF. CDR3 DNA: TGTGCCAGCAGGGACAGGGCTTCGGCACCCCTCCACTTT.